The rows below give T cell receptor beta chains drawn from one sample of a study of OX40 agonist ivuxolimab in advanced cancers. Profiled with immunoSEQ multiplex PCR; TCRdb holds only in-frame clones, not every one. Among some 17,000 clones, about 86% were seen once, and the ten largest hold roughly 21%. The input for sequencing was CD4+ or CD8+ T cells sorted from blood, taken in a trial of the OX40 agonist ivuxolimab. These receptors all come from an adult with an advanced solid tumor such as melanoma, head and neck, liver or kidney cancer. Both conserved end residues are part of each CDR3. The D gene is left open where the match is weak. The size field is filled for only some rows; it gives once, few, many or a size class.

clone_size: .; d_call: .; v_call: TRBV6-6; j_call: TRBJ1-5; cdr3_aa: CASRQLGQPQHF; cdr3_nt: TGTGCCAGCAGACAACTAGGTCAGCCCCAGCATTTT
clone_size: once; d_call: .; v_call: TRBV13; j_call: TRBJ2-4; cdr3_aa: CASSLGGLNGNIQYF; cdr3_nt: TGTGCCAGCAGCTTAGGGGGGCTCAACGGGAACATTCAGTACTTC
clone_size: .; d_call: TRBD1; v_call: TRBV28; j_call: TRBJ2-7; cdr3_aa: CASIDGTGGKSYEQYF; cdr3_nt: TGTGCCAGCATCGACGGGACAGGGGGTAAGTCCTACGAGCAGTACTTC
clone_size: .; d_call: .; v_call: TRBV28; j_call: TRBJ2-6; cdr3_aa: CATEGGLSFSGANVLTF; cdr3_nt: TGTGCTACCGAGGGGGGACTCTCCTTCTCTGGGGCCAACGTCCTGACTTTC
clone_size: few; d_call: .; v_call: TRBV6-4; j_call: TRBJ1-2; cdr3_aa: CASTQERRSEAYGYTF; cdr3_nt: TGTGCCAGCACCCAAGAAAGAAGGTCGGAAGCCTATGGCTACACCTTC
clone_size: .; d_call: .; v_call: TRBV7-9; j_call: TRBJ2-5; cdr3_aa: CASSLAGSQETQYF; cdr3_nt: TGTGCCAGCAGCTTAGCTGGCAGTCAAGAGACCCAGTACTTC
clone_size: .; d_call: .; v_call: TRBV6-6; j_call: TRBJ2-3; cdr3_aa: CASSRDTYTDTQYF; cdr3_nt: TGTGCCAGCAGCAGGGACACCTACACAGATACGCAGTATTTT
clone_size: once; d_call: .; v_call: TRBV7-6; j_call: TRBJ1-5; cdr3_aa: CASSLTDSHNQPQHF; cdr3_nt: TGTGCCAGCAGCTTAACCGACAGCCACAATCAGCCCCAGCATTTT
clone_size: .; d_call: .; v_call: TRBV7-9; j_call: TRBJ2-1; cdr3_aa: CASSADRYNEQFF; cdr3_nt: TGTGCCAGCAGCGCCGACAGGTACAATGAGCAGTTCTTC
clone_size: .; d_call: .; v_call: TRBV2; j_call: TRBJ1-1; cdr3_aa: CASSAEGVTEAFF; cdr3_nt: TGTGCCAGCAGTGCCGAGGGGGTCACTGAAGCTTTCTTT
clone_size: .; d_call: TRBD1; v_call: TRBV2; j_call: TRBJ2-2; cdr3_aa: CASSESQGASGELFF; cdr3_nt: TGTGCCAGCAGTGAATCCCAGGGGGCGTCCGGGGAGCTGTTTTTT
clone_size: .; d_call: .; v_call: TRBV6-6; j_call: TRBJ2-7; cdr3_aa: CASSYDGSSYEQYF; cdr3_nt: TGTGCCAGCAGTTACGACGGTAGCTCCTACGAGCAGTACTTC
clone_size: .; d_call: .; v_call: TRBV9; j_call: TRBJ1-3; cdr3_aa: CASSEGPSGNTIYF; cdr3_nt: TGTGCCAGCAGCGAGGGGCCCTCTGGAAACACCATATATTTT
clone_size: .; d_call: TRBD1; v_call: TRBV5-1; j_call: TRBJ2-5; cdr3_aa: CASSRTGRETQYF; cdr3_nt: TGCGCCAGCAGCCGGACAGGGAGAGAGACCCAGTACTTC
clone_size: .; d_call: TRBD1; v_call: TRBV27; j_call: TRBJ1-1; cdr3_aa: CASYQGANTEAFF; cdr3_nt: TGTGCCAGCTATCAGGGGGCGAACACTGAAGCTTTCTTT
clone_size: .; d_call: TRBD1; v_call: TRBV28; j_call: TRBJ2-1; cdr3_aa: CASRRPGTGGQNEQFF; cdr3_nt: TGTGCCAGCAGACGCCCCGGGACAGGGGGGCAGAATGAGCAGTTCTTC
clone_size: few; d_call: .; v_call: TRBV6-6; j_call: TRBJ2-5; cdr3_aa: CASSQGQYETQYF; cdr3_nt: TGTGCCAGCAGCCAGGGACAATATGAGACCCAGTACTTC
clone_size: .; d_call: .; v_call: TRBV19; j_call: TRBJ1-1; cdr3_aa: CASSIGGTAEAFF; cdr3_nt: TGTGCCAGTAGTATAGGTGGGACCGCTGAAGCTTTCTTT
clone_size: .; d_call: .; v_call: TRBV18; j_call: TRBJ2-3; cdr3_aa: CASSPPGASDTQYF; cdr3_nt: TGTGCCAGCTCACCACCGGGGGCGTCAGATACGCAGTATTTT
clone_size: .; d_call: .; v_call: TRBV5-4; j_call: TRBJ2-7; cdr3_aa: CASSFDLARHEQYF; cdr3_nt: TGTGCCAGCAGCTTTGACCTAGCGCGCCACGAGCAGTACTTC
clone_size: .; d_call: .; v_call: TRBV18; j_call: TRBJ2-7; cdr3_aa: CASSPEGNEQYF; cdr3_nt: TGTGCCAGCTCACCGGAAGGGAACGAGCAGTACTTC
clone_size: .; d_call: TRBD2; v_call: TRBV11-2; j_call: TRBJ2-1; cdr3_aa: CASSLLGLAGGSYNEQFF; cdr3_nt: TGTGCCAGCAGCTTGCTCGGACTAGCGGGAGGGAGTTACAATGAGCAGTTCTTC
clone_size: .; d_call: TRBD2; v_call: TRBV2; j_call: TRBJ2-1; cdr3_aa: CASSEASGGPLFF; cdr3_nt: TGTGCCAGCAGTGAAGCGTCGGGAGGGCCTTTGTTCTTC
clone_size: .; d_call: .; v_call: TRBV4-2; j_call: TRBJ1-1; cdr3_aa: CASSQVSRTVNTEAFF; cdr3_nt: TGTGCCAGCAGCCAAGTCTCGCGGACAGTGAACACTGAAGCTTTCTTT
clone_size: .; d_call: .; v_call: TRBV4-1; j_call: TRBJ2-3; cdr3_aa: CASSLTGPAGTDTQYF; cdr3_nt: TGCGCCAGCAGCCTAACAGGGCCAGCGGGCACAGATACGCAGTATTTT
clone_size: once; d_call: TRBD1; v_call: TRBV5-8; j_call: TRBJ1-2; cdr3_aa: CASSLLWDRGDGYTF; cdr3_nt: TGTGCCAGCAGCTTGTTATGGGACAGGGGGGATGGCTACACCTTC
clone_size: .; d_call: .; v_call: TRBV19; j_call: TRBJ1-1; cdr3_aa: CASATLGPTEAFF; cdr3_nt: TGTGCCAGTGCAACTCTGGGGCCCACTGAAGCTTTCTTT
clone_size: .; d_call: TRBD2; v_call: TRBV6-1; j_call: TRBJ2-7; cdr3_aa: CASSITRDGGFKQYF; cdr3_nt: TGTGCCAGCAGTATCACCCGGGACGGGGGGTTCAAGCAGTACTTC
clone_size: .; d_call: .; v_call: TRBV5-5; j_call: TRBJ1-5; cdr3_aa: CASSSTQGSPNQPQHF; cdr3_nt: TGTGCCAGCAGCTCAACACAGGGTAGCCCCAATCAGCCCCAGCATTTT
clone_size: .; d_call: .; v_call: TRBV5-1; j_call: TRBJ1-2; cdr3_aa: CASSLALQDGYTF; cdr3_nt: TGCGCCAGCAGCTTGGCTCTTCAGGATGGCTACACCTTC
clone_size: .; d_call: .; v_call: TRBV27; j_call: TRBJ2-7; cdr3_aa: CASSFEGTYEQYF; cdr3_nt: TGTGCCAGCAGTTTTGAGGGGACCTACGAGCAGTACTTC
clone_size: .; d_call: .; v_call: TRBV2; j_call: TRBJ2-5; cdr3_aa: CASIDSQETQYF; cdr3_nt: TGTGCCAGCATCGACAGCCAAGAGACCCAGTACTTC
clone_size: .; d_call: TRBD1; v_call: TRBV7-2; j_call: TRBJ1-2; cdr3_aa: CASSPRPTGGVGYTF; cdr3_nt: TGTGCCAGCAGCCCTCGACCGACAGGGGGCGTGGGCTACACCTTC
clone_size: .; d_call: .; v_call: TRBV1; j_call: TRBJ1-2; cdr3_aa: CTSSQYRLRKTYGYTF; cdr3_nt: TGCACCAGCAGTCAATATCGTTTGCGAAAGACCTATGGCTACACCTTC
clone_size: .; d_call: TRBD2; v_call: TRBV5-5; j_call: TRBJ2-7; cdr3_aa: CASSLDPSGSLYF; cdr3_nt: TGTGCCAGCAGCTTGGATCCAAGCGGGAGCCTGTACTTC
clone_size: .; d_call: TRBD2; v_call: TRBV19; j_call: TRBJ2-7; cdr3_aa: CASTDREGPYEQYF; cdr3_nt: TGTGCCAGTACCGATCGGGAGGGACCCTACGAGCAGTACTTC
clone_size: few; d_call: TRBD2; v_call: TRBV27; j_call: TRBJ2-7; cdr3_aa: CASSLYPGLAGAIEQYF; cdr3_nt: TGTGCCAGCAGTTTATACCCGGGACTAGCGGGAGCAATCGAGCAGTACTTC
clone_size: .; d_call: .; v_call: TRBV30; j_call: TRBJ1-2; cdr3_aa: CAWTVSGDYGYTF; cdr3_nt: TGTGCCTGGACCGTCTCAGGGGACTATGGCTACACCTTC
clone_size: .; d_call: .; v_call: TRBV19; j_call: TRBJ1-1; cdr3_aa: CATDGAEAFF; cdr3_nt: TGTGCCACGGACGGGGCTGAAGCTTTCTTT
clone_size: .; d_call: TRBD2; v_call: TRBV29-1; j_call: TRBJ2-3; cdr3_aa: CSVRTSGRADTQYF; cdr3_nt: TGCAGCGTTCGAACTAGCGGGAGGGCAGATACGCAGTATTTT
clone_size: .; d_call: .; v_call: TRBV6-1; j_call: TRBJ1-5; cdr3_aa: CASSENHSNQPQHF; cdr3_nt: TGTGCCAGCAGTGAAAACCATAGCAATCAGCCCCAGCATTTT
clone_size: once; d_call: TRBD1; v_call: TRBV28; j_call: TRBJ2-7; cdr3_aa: CASRADRGKLGEQYF; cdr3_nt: TGTGCCAGCAGAGCCGACAGGGGGAAGCTCGGCGAGCAGTACTTC
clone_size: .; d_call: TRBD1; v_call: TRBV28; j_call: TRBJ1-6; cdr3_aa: CASGRDRGSALHF; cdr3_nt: TGTGCCAGCGGGAGAGACAGGGGAAGCGCCCTCCACTTT
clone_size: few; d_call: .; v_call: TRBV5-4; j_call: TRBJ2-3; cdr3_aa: CASSLAGPRPTDTQYF; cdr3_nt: TGTGCCAGCAGCTTGGCGGGGCCACGCCCCACAGATACGCAGTATTTT
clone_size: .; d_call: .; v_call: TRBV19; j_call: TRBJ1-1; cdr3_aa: CASTPLTGRTEAFF; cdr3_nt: TGTGCCAGTACCCCCCTCACCGGTCGTACTGAAGCTTTCTTT
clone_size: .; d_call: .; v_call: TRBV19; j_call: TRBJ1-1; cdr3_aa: CASSMEPGRLIAEAFF; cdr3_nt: TGTGCCAGTAGTATGGAACCGGGACGTCTAATAGCTGAAGCTTTCTTT